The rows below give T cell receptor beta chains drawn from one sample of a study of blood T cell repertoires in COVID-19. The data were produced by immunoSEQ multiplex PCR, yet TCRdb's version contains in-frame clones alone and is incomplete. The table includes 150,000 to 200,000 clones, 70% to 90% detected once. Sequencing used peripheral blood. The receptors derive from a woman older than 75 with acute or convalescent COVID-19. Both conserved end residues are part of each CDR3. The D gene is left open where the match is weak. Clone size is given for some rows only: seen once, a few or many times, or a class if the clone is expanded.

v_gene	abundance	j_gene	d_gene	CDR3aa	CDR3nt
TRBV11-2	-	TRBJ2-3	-	CASSLETSPTDTQYF	TGTGCCAGCAGCTTGGAGACTTCACCCACAGATACGCAGTATTTT
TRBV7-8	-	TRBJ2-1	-	CASTPRRDSSYNEQFF	TGTGCCAGCACCCCAAGGAGGGATAGTTCCTACAATGAGCAGTTCTTC
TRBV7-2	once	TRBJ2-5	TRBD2	CASSQPSGGVETQYF	TGTGCCAGCAGCCAACCTAGCGGGGGTGTGGAGACCCAGTACTTC
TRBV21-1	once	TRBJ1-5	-	CASPKGRSNQPQHF	TGTGCCAGCCCTAAAGGCAGGAGCAATCAGCCCCAGCATTTT
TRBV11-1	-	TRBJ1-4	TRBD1	CASSPRTGRRRLFF	TGTGCCAGCAGCCCCAGGACAGGGAGGAGGCGGCTGTTTTTT
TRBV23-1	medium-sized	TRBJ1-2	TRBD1	CASSQYDREDGYTF	TGCGCCAGCAGTCAGTACGACAGGGAGGATGGCTACACCTTC
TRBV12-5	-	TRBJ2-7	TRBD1	CASGWGQSSYEQYF	TGTGCTAGTGGTTGGGGACAGTCCTCCTACGAGCAGTACTTC
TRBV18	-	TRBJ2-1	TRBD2	CASSPPRLGTSGYNEQFF	TGTGCCAGCTCACCACCGAGGCTAGGGACTAGCGGTTACAATGAGCAGTTCTTC
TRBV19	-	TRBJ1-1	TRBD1	CASRGTGGTEAFF	TGTGCCAGTAGAGGGACAGGGGGCACTGAAGCTTTCTTT
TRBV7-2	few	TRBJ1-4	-	CASSPLATNEKLFF	TGTGCCAGCAGCCCTCTCGCAACTAATGAAAAACTGTTTTTT
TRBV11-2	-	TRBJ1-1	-	CASSLVLNREAFF	TGTGCCAGCAGCTTAGTTCTAAACCGTGAAGCTTTCTTT
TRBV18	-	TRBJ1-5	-	CASSPPGGSDSNQPQHF	TGTGCCAGCTCACCACCGGGAGGGTCCGATAGCAATCAGCCCCAGCATTTT
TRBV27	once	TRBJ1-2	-	CASSLVSGYGYTF	TGTGCCAGCAGTTTAGTGTCAGGCTATGGCTACACCTTC
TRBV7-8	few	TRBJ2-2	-	CASSQRRGFQIAGELFF	TGTGCCAGCAGCCAAAGACGAGGGTTCCAGATTGCCGGGGAGCTGTTTTTT
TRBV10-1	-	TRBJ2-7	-	CASSDRYEQYF	TGCGCCAGCAGTGATCGGTACGAGCAGTACTTC
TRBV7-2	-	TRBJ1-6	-	CASSLAAGSYSPLHF	TGTGCCAGCAGCTTAGCGGCAGGGTCCTACTCACCCCTCCACTTT
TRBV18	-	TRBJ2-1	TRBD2	CASSPGGSVRNEQFF	TGTGCCAGCTCACCGGGGGGGAGTGTTAGGAATGAGCAGTTCTTC
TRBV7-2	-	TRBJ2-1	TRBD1	CASSLEGQGYNEQFF	TGTGCCAGCAGCTTAGAGGGACAGGGGTACAATGAGCAGTTCTTC
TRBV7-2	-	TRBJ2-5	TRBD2	CASSFPGTSGGYQETQYF	TGTGCCAGCAGCTTCCCCGGGACTAGCGGGGGGTACCAAGAGACCCAGTACTTC
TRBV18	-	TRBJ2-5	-	CASSPPPGETQYF	TGTGCCAGCTCACCACCCCCAGGAGAGACCCAGTACTTC
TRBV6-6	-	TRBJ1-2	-	CASRGGSGYTF	TGTGCCAGCAGGGGGGGTTCCGGCTACACCTTC
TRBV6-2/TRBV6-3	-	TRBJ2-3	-	CASSLRDTDTDTQYF	TGTGCCAGCAGTCTCCGGGACACTGACACAGATACGCAGTATTTT
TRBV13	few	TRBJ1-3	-	CASSLESGRVLGNTIYF	TGTGCCAGCAGCTTAGAATCGGGCAGGGTACTTGGAAACACCATATATTTT
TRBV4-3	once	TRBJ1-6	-	CASSQDSDSAYNSPLHF	TGCGCCAGCAGCCAAGACTCCGACAGCGCCTATAATTCACCCCTCCACTTT
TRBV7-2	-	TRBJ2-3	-	CASSPRETGETDTQYF	TGTGCCAGCAGCCCTCGTGAAACGGGAGAGACAGATACGCAGTATTTT
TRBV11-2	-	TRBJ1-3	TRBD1	CASSRVSGGDRGSGNTIYF	TGTGCCAGCAGTCGGGTTTCCGGTGGGGACAGGGGATCTGGAAACACCATATATTTT
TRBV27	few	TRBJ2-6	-	CASSLSYRAGANVLTF	TGTGCCAGCAGTTTATCTTACAGAGCTGGGGCCAACGTCCTGACTTTC
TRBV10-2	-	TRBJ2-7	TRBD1	CASAPTAGTGSYEQYF	TGCGCCAGCGCTCCGACCGCCGGGACAGGATCCTACGAGCAGTACTTC
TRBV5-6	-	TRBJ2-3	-	CASSLPSDTQYF	TGTGCCAGCAGCTTGCCGTCAGATACGCAGTATTTT
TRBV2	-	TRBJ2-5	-	CASNQGQETQYF	TGTGCCAGCAATCAGGGCCAAGAGACCCAGTACTTC
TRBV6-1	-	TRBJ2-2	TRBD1	CASSEHQGDTGELFF	TGTGCCAGCAGTGAACATCAGGGGGACACCGGGGAGCTGTTTTTT
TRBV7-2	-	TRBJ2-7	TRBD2	CASSQSGTRLYEQYF	TGTGCCAGCAGCCAATCCGGGACTAGACTCTACGAGCAGTACTTC
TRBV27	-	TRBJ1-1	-	CASSSRMNTEAFF	TGTGCCAGCAGTTCGAGGATGAACACTGAAGCTTTCTTT
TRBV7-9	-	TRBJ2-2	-	CASSLSRFGLGELFF	TGTGCCAGCAGCTTATCTAGATTCGGTTTAGGGGAGCTGTTTTTT
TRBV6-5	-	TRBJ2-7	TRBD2	CASSLGGVGYEQYF	TGTGCCAGCAGCCTGGGAGGGGTAGGCTACGAGCAGTACTTC
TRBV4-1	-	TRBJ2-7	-	CASSTLQGMYEQYF	TGCGCCAGCTCCACCCTCCAGGGGATGTACGAGCAGTACTTC
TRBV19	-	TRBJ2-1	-	CAVMQGLNEQFF	TGTGCCGTGATGCAGGGGCTAAATGAGCAGTTCTTC
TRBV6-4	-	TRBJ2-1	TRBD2	CASKAGGPEAEQFF	TGTGCCAGCAAGGCGGGAGGGCCGGAGGCTGAGCAGTTCTTC
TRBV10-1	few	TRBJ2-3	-	CASSESGSTDTQYF	TGCGCCAGCAGTGAGTCTGGCAGCACAGATACGCAGTATTTT
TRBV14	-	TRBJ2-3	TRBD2	CASSQDLAGLADTQYF	TGTGCCAGCAGCCAAGATTTAGCGGGCCTCGCGGATACGCAGTATTTT
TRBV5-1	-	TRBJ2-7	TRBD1	CASSQTGLDEQYF	TGCGCCAGCAGCCAGACAGGGTTGGACGAGCAGTACTTC
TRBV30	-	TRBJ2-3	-	CAWSVPRMTQYF	TGTGCCTGGAGTGTACCCAGGATGACGCAGTATTTT
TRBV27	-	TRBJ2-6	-	CASSFLFSGANVLTF	TGTGCCAGCAGCTTCCTATTCTCTGGGGCCAACGTCCTGACTTTC
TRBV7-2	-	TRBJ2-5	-	CASSLSRGRETQYF	TGTGCCAGCAGCTTAAGTCGGGGGAGAGAGACCCAGTACTTC
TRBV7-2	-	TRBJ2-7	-	CASSLVGSVGYEQYF	TGTGCCAGCAGCTTAGTGGGCTCCGTGGGCTACGAGCAGTACTTC